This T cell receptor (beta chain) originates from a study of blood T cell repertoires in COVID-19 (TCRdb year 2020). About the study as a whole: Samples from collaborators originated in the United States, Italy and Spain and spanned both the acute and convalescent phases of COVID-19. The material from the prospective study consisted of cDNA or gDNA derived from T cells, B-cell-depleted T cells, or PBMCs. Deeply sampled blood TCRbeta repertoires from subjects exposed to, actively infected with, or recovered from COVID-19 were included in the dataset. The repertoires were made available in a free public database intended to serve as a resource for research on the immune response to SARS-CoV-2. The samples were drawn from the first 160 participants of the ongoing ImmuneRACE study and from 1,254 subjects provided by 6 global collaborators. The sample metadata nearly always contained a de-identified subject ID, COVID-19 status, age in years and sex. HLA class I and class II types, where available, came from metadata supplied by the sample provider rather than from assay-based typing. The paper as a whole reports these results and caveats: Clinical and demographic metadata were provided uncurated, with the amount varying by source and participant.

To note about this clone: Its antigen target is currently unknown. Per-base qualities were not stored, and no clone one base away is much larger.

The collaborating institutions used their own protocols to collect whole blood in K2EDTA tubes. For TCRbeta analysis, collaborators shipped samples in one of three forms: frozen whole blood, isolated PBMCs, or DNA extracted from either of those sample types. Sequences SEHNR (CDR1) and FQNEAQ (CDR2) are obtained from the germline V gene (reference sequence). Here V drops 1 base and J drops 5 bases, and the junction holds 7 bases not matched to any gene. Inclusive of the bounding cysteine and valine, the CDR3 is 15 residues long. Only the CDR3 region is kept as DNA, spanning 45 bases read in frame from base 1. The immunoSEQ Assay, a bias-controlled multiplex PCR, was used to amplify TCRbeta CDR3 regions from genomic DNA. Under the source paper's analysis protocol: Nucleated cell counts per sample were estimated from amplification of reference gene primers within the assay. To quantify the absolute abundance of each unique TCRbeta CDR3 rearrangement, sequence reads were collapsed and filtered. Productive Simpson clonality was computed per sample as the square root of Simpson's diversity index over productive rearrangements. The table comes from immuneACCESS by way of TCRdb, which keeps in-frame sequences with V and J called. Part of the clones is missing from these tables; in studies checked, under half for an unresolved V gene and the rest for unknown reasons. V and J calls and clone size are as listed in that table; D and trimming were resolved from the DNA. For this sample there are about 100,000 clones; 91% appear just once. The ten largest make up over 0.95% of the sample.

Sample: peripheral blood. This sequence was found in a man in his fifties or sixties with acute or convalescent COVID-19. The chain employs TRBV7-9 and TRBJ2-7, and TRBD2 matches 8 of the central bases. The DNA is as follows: TGTGCCAGCAGCTTAGGTGTTAGCGGGATAGACGAGCAGTACGTC. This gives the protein CASSLGVSGIDEQYV.